This T cell receptor beta chain was sequenced in a study of blood T cell repertoires in COVID-19. Across the whole study: Italy, Spain and the United States were the sources of the convalescent and acute COVID-19 samples.

Original methodology: Amplifying reference gene primers gave estimates of nucleated cell counts. Sequencing was performed with immunoSEQ multiplex PCR; in TCRdb, only in-frame clones are kept and a portion is missing. The V and J calls and clone size come from that table; D and trimming were worked out from the DNA. Of 220,000 or so clones in the sample, 84% were seen once. The CDR3 is 16 amino acids. The V gene end was trimmed by 2 bases and the J gene end by 0 bases; junction bases not matched to a gene: 2. CDR1 SGHDN and CDR2 FVKESK come from the germline V gene. The sequence was collected from a woman aged 25-40 years who had recovered from COVID-19. Input material: peripheral blood. V gene TRBV14 combines with J gene TRBJ1-4; 8 bases map to TRBD1. The CDR3 region has the DNA TGTGCCAGCAGCCAATGGACAGGGACAACTAATGAAAAACTGTTTTTT. Translating gives CASSQWTGTTNEKLFF.